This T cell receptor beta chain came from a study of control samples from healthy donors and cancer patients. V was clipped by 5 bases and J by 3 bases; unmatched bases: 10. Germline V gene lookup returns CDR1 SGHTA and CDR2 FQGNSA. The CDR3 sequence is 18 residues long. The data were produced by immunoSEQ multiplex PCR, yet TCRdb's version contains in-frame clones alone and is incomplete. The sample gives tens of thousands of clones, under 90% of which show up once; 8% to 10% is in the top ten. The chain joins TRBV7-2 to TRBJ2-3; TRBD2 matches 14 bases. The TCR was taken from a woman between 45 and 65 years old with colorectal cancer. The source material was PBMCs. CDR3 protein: CASSTPTSGGANTDTQYF. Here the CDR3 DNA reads TGTGCCAGCAGCACTCCGACTAGCGGGGGGGCCAATACAGATACGCAGTATTTT. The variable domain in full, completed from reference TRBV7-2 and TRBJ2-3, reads GAGVSQSPSNKVTEKGKDVELRCDPISGHTALYWYRQSLGQGLEFLIYFQGNSAPDKSGLPSDRFSAERTGGSVSTLTIQRTQQEDSAVYLCASSTPTSGGANTDTQYFGPGTRLTVL.